This record looks at one T cell receptor beta chain sequence and its context. This entry is derived from a study of blood T cell repertoires in COVID-19. Study-level information: Samples taken during acute and convalescent COVID-19 were collected in the United States, Italy and Spain.

Trimming removed 4 bases from V and 6 bases from J, with 13 bases in between. CDR1 SNHLY and CDR2 FYNNEI come from the germline V gene. The CDR3 extends over 13 amino acids. Authors' analysis steps: Estimation of nucleated cell counts relied on the amplification of reference gene primers. The assay was immunoSEQ multiplex PCR, and TCRdb's table has in-frame clones only and misses some. V, J and clone size are taken as reported in that table, and D and trimming were inferred from the DNA itself. The sample carries over 65,000 clones, 85% recorded once. This rearrangement joins TRBV2 to TRBJ2-7, with TRBD1 as a possible D gene (6 bases). This TCR was recovered from a man older than 75 with active or convalescent COVID-19. The sequenced sample was peripheral blood. The CDR3 sequence: CASSAEQGVEQYV. In DNA form, the CDR3 reads TGTGCCAGCAGTGCCGAACAGGGTGTCGAGCAGTACGTC.